The sequence of this TCR beta chain was determined in a study of T cells in Graves' hyperthyroidism and ophthalmopathy. Diagnoses used clinical symptoms, serum thyroxine and TRAb, thyroid ultrasound and orbital computed tomography. Cells are PBMCs isolated from about 10 ml of fresh blood. Findings and caveats of the study: The model foresaw ophthalmopathy a median around 6.8 months prior to onset.

Germline-derived CDR1 and CDR2 are DFQATT and SNEGSKA (reference sequence). The CDR3 spans 15 residues. V lost 7 bases, J lost 1 base, and 17 bases lay in between. A word on this clonotype: The antigen is undetermined.

The TCR beta CDR3 regions underwent amplification using RNA transcripts as the source. A set of HTBI primers served as the primers for a first-round RT-PCR of the TCR CDR3. Each CDR3 protein is one row after TCRdb ran MiXCR on the multiplex PCR reads. The sample lists about 360,000 distinct CDR3 sequences; 13% were seen once. Sequencing was performed on blood. The rearrangement joins TRBV20-1 to TRBJ1-5, with D perhaps TRBD1 (5 bases). The sequence came from a woman aged 18-29 years with Graves' hyperthyroidism. CDR3 sequence (DNA): TGCAGTGTTGTGCTGGGGGGTAACAGCAATCAGCCCCAGCATTTT. Amino acids: CSVVLGGNSNQPQHF.